This TCR beta chain was captured by sequencing in a study of identical twins. TCRdb processed the 5' RACE reads anew with MiXCR; each CDR3 protein has one entry. The sample has 600,000 to 850,000 distinct CDR3 sequences, roughly 20% seen once. V shed 0 bases, J shed 4 bases, and the junction held 7 bases outside the gene matches. The CDR3 is made up of 17 amino acids. Germline V gives CDR1 SGHDN, CDR2 FVKESK. These records were also assigned to another study, of T cells expressing NK-cell markers. According to that study: It was from sorted CD3+CD56+NKG2C+, CD3+CD56+NKG2C- and CD3+CD56-NKG2C+ T cells that TCR beta repertoires came. Several of the experiments relied on an anti-gamma-delta TCR antibody so that only alpha-beta TCR T cells were sorted.

Sequencing was carried out using PBMCs. The rearrangement uses TRBV14 and TRBJ2-1; 9 bases are a match to TRBD2. The receptor's source is a woman younger than 35 in good health. This chain's CDR3 is CASSQDLGAGGYNEQFF. The CDR3 nucleotides read TGTGCCAGCAGCCAAGATTTGGGAGCGGGGGGATACAATGAGCAGTTCTTC.